This T cell receptor beta chain was captured by sequencing in a study of blood T cell repertoires in COVID-19. At the level of the study: Collection of acute and convalescent COVID-19 samples took place in the United States, Italy and Spain. Sources were T cells, B-cell-depleted T cells, or PBMCs; the material itself was cDNA or gDNA.

Per the study methods: Nucleated cell counts were estimated from reference gene primer amplification. Assay used: immunoSEQ multiplex PCR; TCRdb lists only in-frame clones, some missing. For V, J and clone size, that table is used; D and trimming come from the DNA. The table shows approximately 140,000 clones, with 84% occurring only once. The sequence derives from a human donor in a cohort sampled during active COVID-19. Material for sequencing was peripheral blood.

The chain's CDR3 is CASSLLSGEAFF. The CDR3 nucleotides are TGTGCCAGCAGCTTACTTTCGGGGGAGGCTTTCTTT. V and J are TRBV7-9 and TRBJ1-1, with a possible D match to TRBD1 (5 bases). Per the germline V gene, CDR1 is SEHNR and CDR2 is FQNEAQ (reference sequence). CDR3 length: 12 amino acids. The V end lost 2 bases, the J end lost 11 bases, and 12 bases lay between the germline ends.